This T cell receptor (beta chain) was profiled in a study of blood T cell repertoires in COVID-19. The overall study: The origin of the acute and convalescent COVID-19 samples was the United States, Italy and Spain.

Trimming took 0 bases from V and 1 from J, leaving 8 bases between them. The length of the CDR3 is 15 residues. Germline loops: CDR1 MNHEY, CDR2 SVGAGI. In the authors' methods: The authors estimated nucleated cell counts from reference gene primer amplification. Clones were read by immunoSEQ multiplex PCR, and TCRdb kept only the in-frame ones, dropping some. V, J and clone size were drawn from that table, and D and trimming were deduced from the DNA. The profile shows tens of thousands of clones, about 82% of them singletons. Sequencing was carried out using peripheral blood. The receptor was isolated from a man in his forties or fifties with COVID-19, enrolled during active disease. The chain links TRBV6-5 to TRBJ2-3, with D unclear. The CDR3 sequence is CASSYSSPRTDTQYF. CDR3 in DNA: TGTGCCAGCAGTTACTCTTCTCCTCGCACAGATACGCAGTATTTT.